The rows below give T cell receptor beta chains drawn from one sample of a study of blood T cell repertoires in COVID-19. The repertoire was sequenced with immunoSEQ multiplex PCR; TCRdb's copy has only in-frame clones and lacks some. This table has a few hundred thousand clones, roughly 83% appearing once. The specimen sequenced was peripheral blood. These receptors were obtained from a woman between 45 and 65 years old with acute or convalescent COVID-19. Each CDR3 is given with its conserved first and last residue.

v_gene	j_gene	CDR3aa
TRBV3-1/TRBV3-2	TRBJ2-4	CASSFLLAKNIQYF
TRBV4-2	TRBJ1-4	CASSQGREKLFF
TRBV14	TRBJ1-6	CASSQDGGQDNSPLHF
TRBV27	TRBJ1-3	CASSPSGYSGNTIYF
TRBV5-1	TRBJ2-1	CASSLEAIAGNEQFF
TRBV29-1	TRBJ2-3	CSVGQGRTDTQYF
TRBV30	TRBJ2-5	CAWRKAGQETQYF
TRBV4-1	TRBJ2-5	CASSQGGAGLETQYF
TRBV6-5	TRBJ2-1	CASSPQLAGGNEQFF
TRBV6-2/TRBV6-3	TRBJ1-2	CASSYTGTGAVNGYTF
TRBV2	TRBJ2-3	CASRGGTSGNTDTQYF
TRBV9	TRBJ2-2	CASSVVRNTGELFF
TRBV5-4	TRBJ2-7	CASSFPGAGRSSYEQYF
TRBV30	TRBJ1-4	CAWFSGGREKLFF
TRBV10-3	TRBJ2-1	CAISRPSGSGLLLEQFF
TRBV9	TRBJ2-1	CASSADSGEYNEQFF
TRBV16	TRBJ2-5	CASSTGLTKYF
TRBV27	TRBJ1-5	CASSFHRGPDQPQHF
TRBV19	TRBJ1-1	CASSIRDRGLGNTEAFF
TRBV7-9	TRBJ2-1	CASSTPDSPSYNEQFF
TRBV7-3	TRBJ2-2	CASSLGPGQMNTGELFF
TRBV6-5	TRBJ2-7	CASSRQGVYEQYF
TRBV4-3	TRBJ1-2	CASSQETGVGGYTF
TRBV4-2	TRBJ2-3	CASSQYTGSPTDTQYF
TRBV9	TRBJ1-4	CASSGFTGGKLFF
TRBV5-1	TRBJ1-1	CASSVGQGNTEAFF
TRBV19	TRBJ2-7	CASSPSDRGNEQYF
TRBV6-5	TRBJ2-2	CASYRGGITGELFF
TRBV7-3	TRBJ2-1	CASSSPGLALVEQFF
TRBV25-1	TRBJ2-7	CASSGGQGVRSYEQYF
TRBV29-1	TRBJ2-3	CSVVGGDDTVDTQYF
TRBV28	TRBJ1-2	CASLTPGNYGYTF
TRBV20-1	TRBJ1-4	CSASRQGVANEKLFF
TRBV27	TRBJ2-1	CASSLSSYRYNEQFF
TRBV3-1/TRBV3-2	TRBJ2-7	CASSRLGQGADEQYF
TRBV3-1/TRBV3-2	TRBJ2-2	CASSQASAGGELFF
TRBV6-5	TRBJ1-5	CASRGTGRDQPQHF
TRBV18	TRBJ2-7	CASSPFRDITYEQYF
TRBV5-8	TRBJ2-6	CAHRQGNWAGANVLTF
TRBV27	TRBJ2-3	CASSLSTGLGSATQYF
TRBV27	TRBJ2-7	CASGLRDTLYEQYF
TRBV11-2	TRBJ1-4	CASSLVQGATNEKLFF
TRBV5-1	TRBJ2-2	CASSVVQGPGELFF
TRBV11-2	TRBJ2-7	CASSFDGRSEQYF
TRBV4-2	TRBJ2-3	CASSQGLQGGDTQYF
TRBV10-3	TRBJ2-7	CAISESTGGPYEQYF
TRBV29-1	TRBJ2-5	CSVEDQQGLQETQYF
TRBV18	TRBJ2-7	CASSPGQFNEQYF